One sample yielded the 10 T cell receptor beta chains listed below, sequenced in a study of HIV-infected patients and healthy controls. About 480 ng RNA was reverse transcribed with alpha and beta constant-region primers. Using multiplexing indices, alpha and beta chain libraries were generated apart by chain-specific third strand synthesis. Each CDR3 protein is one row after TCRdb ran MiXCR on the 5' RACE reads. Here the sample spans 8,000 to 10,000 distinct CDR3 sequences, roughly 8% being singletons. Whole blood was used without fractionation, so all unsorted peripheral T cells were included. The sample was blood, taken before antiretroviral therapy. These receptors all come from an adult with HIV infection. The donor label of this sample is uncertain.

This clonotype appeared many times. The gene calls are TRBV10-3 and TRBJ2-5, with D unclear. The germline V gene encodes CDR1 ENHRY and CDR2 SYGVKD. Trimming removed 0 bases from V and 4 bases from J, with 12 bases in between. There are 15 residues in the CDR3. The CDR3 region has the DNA TGTGCCATCAGTGAGTCGAAAGACCGCCCAGAGACCCAGTACTTC. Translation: CAISESKDRPETQYF.

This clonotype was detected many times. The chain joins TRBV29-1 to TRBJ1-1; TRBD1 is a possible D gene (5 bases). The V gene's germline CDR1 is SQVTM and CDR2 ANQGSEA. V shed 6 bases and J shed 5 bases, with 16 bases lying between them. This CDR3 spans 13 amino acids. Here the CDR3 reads CSVRGVDGTEAFF. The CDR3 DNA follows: TGCAGCGTCAGAGGGGTGGATGGGACTGAAGCTTTCTTT.

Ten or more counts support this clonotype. CDR3 amino acids: CASSYRGQGDPWNEQFF. In DNA form, the CDR3 reads TGTGCCAGCAGTTACCGGGGACAGGGGGATCCTTGGAATGAGCAGTTCTTC. The genes are TRBV6-6 and TRBJ2-1; TRBD1 aligns across 11 bases. With V trimmed by 2 bases and J by 7 bases, 10 bases remained unmatched. Germline V lookup: CDR1 MNHNY, CDR2 SVGAGI (reference sequence). The CDR3 has 17 amino acids.

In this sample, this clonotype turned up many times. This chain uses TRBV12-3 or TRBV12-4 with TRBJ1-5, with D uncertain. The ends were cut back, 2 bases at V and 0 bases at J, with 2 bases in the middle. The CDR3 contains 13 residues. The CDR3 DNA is TGTGCCAGCAGTTTAAATAGCAATCAGCCCCAGCATTTT. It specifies CASSLNSNQPQHF.

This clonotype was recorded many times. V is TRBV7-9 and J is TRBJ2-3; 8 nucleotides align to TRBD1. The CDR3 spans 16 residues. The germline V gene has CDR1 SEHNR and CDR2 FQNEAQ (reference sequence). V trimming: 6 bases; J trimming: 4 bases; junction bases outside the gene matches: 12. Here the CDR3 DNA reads TGTGCCAGCAGTCCGGACAGGGTTTCTTGGGCAGATACGCAGTATTTT. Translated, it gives CASSPDRVSWADTQYF.

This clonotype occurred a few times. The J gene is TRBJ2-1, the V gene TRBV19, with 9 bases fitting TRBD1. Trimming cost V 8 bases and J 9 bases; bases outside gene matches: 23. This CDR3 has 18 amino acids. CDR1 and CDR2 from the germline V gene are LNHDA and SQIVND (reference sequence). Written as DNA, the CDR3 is TGTGCCAGTCGGCGGGACAGGGTAATGAGGGGGGGCCCTAGTGAGCAGTTCTTC. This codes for CASRRDRVMRGGPSEQFF.

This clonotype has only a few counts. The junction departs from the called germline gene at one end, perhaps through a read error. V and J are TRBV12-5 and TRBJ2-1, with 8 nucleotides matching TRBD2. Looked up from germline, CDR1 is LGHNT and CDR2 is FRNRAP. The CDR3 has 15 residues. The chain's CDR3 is CASGLVSDYKRELFF. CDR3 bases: TGTGCTAGTGGTTTGGTATCGGATTATAAGCGGGAGCTGTTCTTC.

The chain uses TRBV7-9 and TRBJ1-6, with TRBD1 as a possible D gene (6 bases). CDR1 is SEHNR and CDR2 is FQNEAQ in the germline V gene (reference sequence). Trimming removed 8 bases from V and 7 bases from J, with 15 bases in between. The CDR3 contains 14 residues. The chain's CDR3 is CASAEDSRNSPLHF. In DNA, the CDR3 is TGTGCCAGCGCCGAGGACAGCAGGAATTCACCCCTCCACTTT.

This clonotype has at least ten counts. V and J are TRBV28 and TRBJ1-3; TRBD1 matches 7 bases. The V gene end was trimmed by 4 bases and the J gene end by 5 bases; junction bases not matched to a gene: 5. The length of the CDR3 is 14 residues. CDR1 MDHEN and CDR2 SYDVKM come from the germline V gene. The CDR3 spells CASSSPDRRNTIYF. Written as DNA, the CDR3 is TGTGCCAGCAGTTCCCCGGACAGGAGAAACACCATATATTTT.

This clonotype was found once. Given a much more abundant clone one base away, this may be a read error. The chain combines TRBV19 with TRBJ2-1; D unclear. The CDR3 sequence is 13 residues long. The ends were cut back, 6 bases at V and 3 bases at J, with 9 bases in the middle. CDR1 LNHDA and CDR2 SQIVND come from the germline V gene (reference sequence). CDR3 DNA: TGTGCCAGTAGCCTAGTTGACTACAATGAGCAGTTCTTC. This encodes CASSLVDYNEQFF. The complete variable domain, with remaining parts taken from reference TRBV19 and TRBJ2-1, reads DGGITQSPKYLFRKEGQNVTLSCEQNLNHDAMYWYRQDPGQGLRLIYYSQIVNDFQKGDIAEGYSVSREKKESFPLTVTSAQKNPTAFYLCASSLVDYNEQFFGPGTRLTVL.